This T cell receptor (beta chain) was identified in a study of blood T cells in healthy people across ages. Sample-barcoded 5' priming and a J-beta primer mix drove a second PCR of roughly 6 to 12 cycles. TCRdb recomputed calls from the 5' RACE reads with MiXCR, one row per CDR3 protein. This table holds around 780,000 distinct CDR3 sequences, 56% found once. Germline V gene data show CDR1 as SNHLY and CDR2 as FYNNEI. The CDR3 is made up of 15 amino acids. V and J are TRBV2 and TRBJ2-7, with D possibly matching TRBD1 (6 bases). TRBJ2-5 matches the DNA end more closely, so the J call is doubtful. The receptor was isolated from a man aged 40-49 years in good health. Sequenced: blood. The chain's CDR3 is CASSKTWGTRETQYF. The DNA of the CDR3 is TGTGCCAGCAGTAAGACCTGGGGGACACGAGAGACCCAGTACTTC.